The 27 T cell receptor beta chains reported below all come from one sample, sequenced in a study of blood T cell repertoires in COVID-19. Only in-frame clones appear in the TCRdb table, and some are missing; sequencing was by immunoSEQ multiplex PCR. This table holds 200,000 to 250,000 clones, over 80% found once. Specimen: PBMCs or T cells enriched from blood (not recorded which). The receptor set was obtained from a man in his fifties or sixties who had been exposed to COVID-19.

J is TRBJ2-1 and V is TRBV5-4; 7 bases agree with TRBD1. V lost 7 bases, J lost 3 bases, and 7 bases stayed unmatched. The CDR3 totals 14 residues. The germline CDR1 and CDR2 sequences are SGHNT and YYREEE (reference sequence). The DNA for the CDR3 is TGTGCCAGCCCCGGGACAGACGTCTACAATGAGCAGTTCTTC. Protein product: CASPGTDVYNEQFF.

Points on this clone: Other DNA sequences in this sample translate to the same CDR3. The J gene is TRBJ1-2, the V gene TRBV24-1, with 7 bases identical to TRBD1. This CDR3 is 13 amino acids long. CDR1 KGHDR and CDR2 SFDVKD come from the germline V gene. After removal of 4 bases from V and 8 bases from J, the junction contained 6 bases not matched to a gene. This CDR3 reads CATSDLRGDGYTF. The CDR3 bases are TGTGCCACCAGTGACCTCAGGGGGGACGGCTACACCTTC.

This clone came up a few times. The gene calls are TRBV28 and TRBJ1-2; D possibly corresponds to TRBD1 (6 bases). The CDR3 length is 16 residues. V was clipped by 4 bases and J by 5 bases, with 20 bases between them. Per germline, CDR1 MDHEN and CDR2 SYDVKM. CDR3 bases: TGTGCCAGCAGTTCCCAAAGCGGGGGCGTCCCTTATGGCTACACCTTC. Its translation: CASSSQSGGVPYGYTF.

The chain employs TRBV2 and TRBJ2-2; D ambiguous. The germline V gene has CDR1 SNHLY and CDR2 FYNNEI. The CDR3 has 14 amino acids. The V gene lost 0 bases and the J gene lost 6 bases, with 8 bases spanning the gap. The CDR3 loop is CASSEARGPGELFF. The DNA of the CDR3 is TGTGCCAGCAGTGAAGCCCGTGGCCCCGGGGAGCTGTTTTTT.

DNA of the CDR3: TGTGCCACCAGTGAGGGGACAAGGGAAAAACTGTTTTTT. It encodes CATSEGTREKLFF. The J gene is TRBJ1-4, the V gene TRBV24-1; D is possibly TRBD1 (6 bases). Germline CDR1 KGHDR, CDR2 SFDVKD. Trimming took off 4 bases at V and 8 bases at J, with 10 bases between the two ends. CDR3 length: 13 residues.

This chain joins TRBV18 and TRBJ1-1, with a weak D call TRBD1 (6 bases). The CDR3 is 15 residues long. V was clipped by 4 bases and J by 4 bases, with 16 bases between them. CDR1 is KGHSH and CDR2 is LQKENI in the germline V gene. CDR3 DNA sequence: TGTGCCAGCTCACAGTCGGGGACACGGTTCACTGAAGCTTTCTTT. Translation: CASSQSGTRFTEAFF.

The rearrangement links TRBV10-3 to TRBJ2-1, with D unclear. Germline assignment: CDR1 ENHRY and CDR2 SYGVKD. V lost 2 bases and J 6 bases, leaving 8 bases between the germline ends. The CDR3 is 13 residues long. The CDR3 is CAISETYSNEQFF. The DNA of the CDR3 is TGTGCCATCAGTGAGACATACAGCAATGAGCAGTTCTTC.

The chain employs TRBV24-1 and TRBJ2-2, with D maybe TRBD2 (5 bases). The V gene lost 5 bases and the J gene lost 2 bases, with 14 bases spanning the gap. From germline, CDR1 is KGHDR and CDR2 SFDVKD. The CDR3 has 16 amino acids. The CDR3, as DNA: TGTGCCACCAGTGGAGTAGGAGGCCCTAACACCGGGGAGCTGTTTTTT. Encoded protein: CATSGVGGPNTGELFF.

This chain links TRBV7-9 with TRBJ2-5, with D hard to call. The CDR3 is 14 residues long. Germline V gene lookup returns CDR1 SEHNR and CDR2 FQNEAQ (reference sequence). V lost 5 bases to trimming and J lost 1 base, with 11 bases between them. Written as DNA, the CDR3 is TGTGCCAGCAGCCCAACGCGCGTCCAAGAGACCCAGTACTTC. This translates into CASSPTRVQETQYF.

The chain joins TRBV2 to TRBJ2-4; 9 bases match TRBD1. Germline V gene data show CDR1 as SNHLY and CDR2 as FYNNEI. The CDR3 contains 18 residues. V shed 0 bases and J 0 bases; nucleotides not matched to a gene: 6. CDR3 bases: TGTGCCAGCAGTGAAGCCCGGGGACAGGGTGTAGCCAAAAACATTCAGTACTTC. Encoded protein: CASSEARGQGVAKNIQYF.

The V gene is TRBV5-1, the J gene TRBJ1-1, with 7 bases aligning to TRBD1. The CDR3 runs 15 residues. The ends lost 1 base at V and 1 base at J; junction bases unmatched: 4. Per the germline V gene, CDR1 is SGHRS and CDR2 is YFSETQ. CDR3 sequence: CASSLITGANTEAFF. DNA of the CDR3: TGCGCCAGCAGCTTGATAACAGGGGCGAACACTGAAGCTTTCTTT.

The chain joins TRBV28 to TRBJ2-1; D might be TRBD1 (8 bases). Trimming took off 6 bases at V and 7 bases at J, with 16 bases between the two ends. Germline loops: CDR1 MDHEN, CDR2 SYDVKM. The CDR3 runs 14 residues. The CDR3 region is CASRNRGGRNEQFF. The CDR3 bases are TGTGCCAGCAGGAACAGGGGGGGAAGGAATGAGCAGTTCTTC.

The rearrangement uses TRBV18 and TRBJ1-3, with 7 bases aligning to TRBD1. There are 15 residues in the CDR3. The germline gives CDR1 KGHSH, CDR2 LQKENI. Trimming removed 3 bases from V and 3 bases from J; junction bases left unmatched: 5. CDR3: CASSPPGTVGNTIYF. CDR3 in DNA: TGTGCCAGCTCACCCCCCGGGACAGTTGGAAACACCATATATTTT.

The V call is TRBV3-1 (or the pseudogene TRBV3-2), the J call TRBJ2-7; 7 bases fit TRBD1. J gave up 1 base and V 1 base, and 10 bases lay outside the gene matches. CDR3 size: 17 residues. CDR1 LGHDT and CDR2 YNNKEL come from the germline V gene (reference sequence). The CDR3 coding sequence is TGTGCCAGCAGCCAAGTATTAGGGGGCCTTCTGTCCTACGAGCAGTACTTC. The encoded protein is CASSQVLGGLLSYEQYF.

This clone was observed a few times. The CDR3 DNA reads as TGCGCCAGCAGCTTTCAGGGTGGCATCTACGAGCAGTACTTC. It specifies CASSFQGGIYEQYF. The chain is built from TRBV5-1 and TRBJ2-7, with D possibly matching TRBD1 (5 bases). Germline CDR1 and CDR2: SGHRS and YFSETQ. Trimming took off 2 bases at V and 3 bases at J, with 12 bases between the two ends. The CDR3 contains 14 residues.

This chain uses TRBV24-1 with TRBJ2-1; 9 bases line up with TRBD1. CDR3 size: 20 residues. With V trimmed by 3 bases and J by 0 bases, 14 bases remained unmatched. Germline CDR1 reads KGHDR; CDR2 reads SFDVKD. The CDR3, as DNA: TGTGCCACCAGTGATCCGCCCGGACAGGGGCTTAGAGGCTCCTACAATGAGCAGTTCTTC. Amino acid sequence: CATSDPPGQGLRGSYNEQFF.

In DNA form, the CDR3 reads TGTGCCAGCAGTTATACGGGGACCGGGGAGCTGTTTTTT. It translates to CASSYTGTGELFF. This chain connects TRBV6-5 to TRBJ2-2; a possible D gene is TRBD2 (5 bases). V lost 3 bases and J lost 5, with 7 bases in between. Germline V lookup: CDR1 MNHEY, CDR2 SVGAGI. The CDR3 consists of 13 residues.

This chain joins TRBV2 and TRBJ1-5; 8 bases fit TRBD1. J gave up 0 bases and V 4 bases, and 14 bases lay outside the gene matches. The CDR3 totals 19 residues. Germline CDR1 and CDR2: SNHLY and FYNNEI. CDR3 sequence: CASSATGTGELHSNQPQHF. In nucleotides, the CDR3 is TGTGCCAGCAGTGCGACCGGGACAGGAGAACTCCATAGCAATCAGCCCCAGCATTTT.

This clone was recorded at least ten times. J is TRBJ1-4 and V is TRBV5-1; TRBD1 matches at 7 bases. This CDR3 spans 14 amino acids. V gave up 0 bases and J gave up 6 bases; unmatched junction bases: 2. CDR1 SGHRS and CDR2 YFSETQ come from the germline V gene. The DNA of the CDR3 is TGCGCCAGCAGCTTGGAGGGGGCGTATGAAAAACTGTTTTTT. It yields the protein CASSLEGAYEKLFF.

V gene TRBV11-3 combines with J gene TRBJ1-2; 7 bases are a match to TRBD1. CDR1 and CDR2 (germline): SGHNT, YENEEA. There are 15 residues in the CDR3. V lost 5 bases to trimming and J lost 0 bases; unmatched junction nucleotides: 6. The CDR3 sequence: CASSPDRDTNYGYTF. In DNA form, the CDR3 reads TGTGCCAGCAGCCCCGACAGGGATACTAACTATGGCTACACCTTC.

The rearrangement uses TRBV9 and TRBJ2-1; possibly TRBD1 for D (5 bases). The CDR3 totals 13 residues. From germline, CDR1 is SGDLS and CDR2 YYNGEE. Trimming cost V 1 base and J 3 bases, with 5 bases left between them. As DNA, the CDR3 is TGTGCCAGCAGCGTACAGGGCTACAATGAGCAGTTCTTC. Translation gives CASSVQGYNEQFF. The full variable domain, with the rest looked up from reference TRBV9 and TRBJ2-1, is DSGVTQTPKHLITATGQRVTLRCSPRSGDLSVYWYQQSLDQGLQFLIQYYNGEERAKGNILERFSAQQFPDLHSELNLSSLELGDSALYFCASSVQGYNEQFFGPGTRLTVL.

J is TRBJ1-3 and V is TRBV15, with no clear D. The germline V and J ends were trimmed by 3 bases and 6 bases, with 12 bases remaining between them. The CDR3 runs to 14 residues. The germline V gene encodes CDR1 LNHNV and CDR2 YYDKDF (reference sequence). CDR3 residues: CATSSRGFINTIYF. CDR3 DNA: TGTGCCACCAGCAGTCGGGGTTTTATAAACACCATATATTTT.

This chain links TRBV18 with TRBJ2-7; the match to TRBD1 covers 7 bases. This CDR3 contains 14 residues. Trimming removed 4 bases from V and 5 bases from J; junction bases left unmatched: 8. The V gene's germline CDR1 is KGHSH and CDR2 LQKENI. CDR3 bases: TGTGCCAGCTCACGAGGACAGGATCCCAACGAGCAGTACTTC. It specifies CASSRGQDPNEQYF.

The V call is TRBV5-1, the J call TRBJ1-5; 10 bases agree with TRBD1. From germline, CDR1 is SGHRS and CDR2 YFSETQ. The V segment lost 4 bases and the J segment 5 bases; nucleotides outside the gene matches: 3. The CDR3 consists of 14 residues. The CDR3 nucleotides are TGCGCCAGCAGCCATGGACAGGGGGATCAGCCCCAGCATTTT. Its translation is CASSHGQGDQPQHF.

The chain employs TRBV28 and TRBJ1-4, with D possibly TRBD1 on 5 matching bases. The length of the CDR3 is 11 residues. V was trimmed by 5 bases and J by 16 bases, leaving 14 bases between them. Germline V lookup: CDR1 MDHEN, CDR2 SYDVKM. CDR3 protein: CASSMRGGWFF. The CDR3 DNA follows: TGTGCCAGCAGTATGAGGGGAGGGTGGTTTTTT.

This chain connects TRBV28 to TRBJ2-6; 7 positions match TRBD2. This CDR3 comprises 17 residues. The V gene end was trimmed by 9 bases and the J gene end by 1 base; junction bases not matched to a gene: 12. The V gene's germline CDR1 is MDHEN and CDR2 SYDVKM. CDR3 nucleotides: TGTGCCAGTGGGAGGGACTGGGTGGGATCTGGGGCCAACGTCCTGACTTTC. The encoded protein is CASGRDWVGSGANVLTF.

V usage is TRBV18 and J usage is TRBJ2-7; a possible D gene is TRBD1 (6 bases). The germline V and J ends were trimmed by 3 bases and 5 bases, with 11 bases remaining between them. Germline V gives CDR1 KGHSH, CDR2 LQKENI. The length of the CDR3 is 13 residues. CDR3 in amino acids: CASSPSDSHEQYF. The CDR3 DNA reads as TGTGCCAGCTCACCTTCGGACAGCCACGAGCAGTACTTC.